The 10 T cell receptor beta chains reported below all come from one sample, sequenced in a study of blood T cell repertoires in COVID-19. Generated by immunoSEQ multiplex PCR, the TCRdb table keeps only in-frame clones and is missing some. The table includes a few hundred thousand clones, roughly 80% detected once. Sequencing was done on a sample of peripheral blood. All receptors come from a woman aged 50 to 65 with acute or convalescent COVID-19.

The chain employs TRBV7-2 and TRBJ1-1; D might be TRBD1 (5 bases). CDR3 length: 13 residues. The V end was cut by 5 bases, the J end by 5 bases, with 12 bases between. CDR1 and CDR2 from the germline V gene are SGHTA and FQGNSA. CDR3 bases: TGTGCCAGCAGCAGGAGCGGGGGGACTGAAGCTTTCTTT. Its protein is CASSRSGGTEAFF.

The chain has TRBV6-5 and TRBJ1-4; 7 nucleotides line up with TRBD1. From germline, CDR1 is MNHEY and CDR2 SVGAGI. Trimming removed 6 bases from V and 8 bases from J; junction bases left unmatched: 9. CDR3 size: 14 residues. CDR3 loop: CASRKGQMGEKLFF. CDR3 nucleotide sequence: TGTGCCAGCAGGAAGGGACAGATGGGGGAAAAACTGTTTTTT.

The rearrangement uses TRBV4-2 and TRBJ1-6; tentatively, D is TRBD1 (5 bases). V was pared by 0 bases and J by 11 bases, with 11 bases between. The germline V gene has CDR1 LGHNA and CDR2 YNFKEQ. There are 14 residues in the CDR3. CDR3 amino acids: CASSQDGTGAPLHF. As DNA, the CDR3 is TGTGCCAGCAGCCAAGATGGTACAGGCGCACCCCTCCACTTT.

The rearrangement uses TRBV13 and TRBJ1-1, with 7 positions matching TRBD1. V lost 3 bases to trimming and J lost 3 bases; unmatched junction nucleotides: 7. The CDR3 contains 15 residues. Germline CDR1 is PRHDT and CDR2 is FYEKMQ (reference sequence). CDR3 sequence (DNA): TGTGCCAGCAGCTTGGGACAGTCGTCGGACACTGAAGCTTTCTTT. This translates into CASSLGQSSDTEAFF.

This chain joins TRBV10-3 and TRBJ1-6; TRBD1 might be the D (6 bases). Germline V gene lookup returns CDR1 ENHRY and CDR2 SYGVKD. This CDR3 spans 13 amino acids. Trimming removed 3 bases at V and 14 bases at J, with 14 bases between. The CDR3 sequence is CAISDPSGQSLHF. The CDR3 region has the DNA TGTGCCATCAGTGACCCCTCGGGACAATCCCTCCACTTT.

This clone was detected only once. The chain uses TRBV6-2 or TRBV6-3 and TRBJ1-6; no definite D call. Germline CDR1 and CDR2: MNHEY and SVGEGT. V dropped 2 bases and J dropped 9 bases, with 11 bases sitting between them. CDR3 length equals 14 residues. CDR3 protein: CASSYTQGASPLHF. CDR3 nucleotide sequence: TGTGCCAGCAGTTACACACAAGGAGCTTCACCCCTCCACTTT.

The chain employs TRBV19 and TRBJ2-1, with 9 bases matching TRBD1. The CDR3 loop spans 14 amino acids. V was clipped by 6 bases and J by 2 bases; unmatched bases: 2. The germline CDR1 and CDR2 sequences are LNHDA and SQIVND (reference sequence). The CDR3 DNA sequence: TGTGCCAGTAGCGGGACAGGGACCTACAATGAGCAGTTCTTC. Its protein product is CASSGTGTYNEQFF.

J is TRBJ2-3 and V is TRBV28; 10 positions agree with TRBD1. This CDR3 region has 15 residues. Germline V gives CDR1 MDHEN, CDR2 SYDVKM. The ends lost 5 bases at V and 3 bases at J; junction bases unmatched: 5. The CDR3 DNA sequence: TGTGCCAGCAGTAACCCGGGACAGGGGACAGATACGCAGTATTTT. Translated, it gives CASSNPGQGTDTQYF.

This chain links TRBV2 with TRBJ1-2; D perhaps matches TRBD1 (6 bases). The CDR3 loop spans 13 amino acids. Germline V gene data show CDR1 as SNHLY and CDR2 as FYNNEI. Deletions cut 2 bases from V and 4 bases from J, with 8 bases between. CDR3 loop: CASSETGPYGYTF. CDR3 DNA sequence: TGTGCCAGCAGTGAAACAGGGCCCTATGGCTACACCTTC.

In its sample, this clone was seen once. The chain employs TRBV3-1 (or the pseudogene TRBV3-2) and TRBJ2-5, with D possibly matching TRBD1 (5 bases). Germline CDR1 is LGHDT and CDR2 is YNNKEL (reference sequence). Between the trimmed V and J ends, which lost 6 bases and 2 bases, there was a span of 16 bases. The CDR3 length is 15 residues. For the CDR3, the DNA is TGTGCCAGCAGGGAACAAGGGGCCGGGCAAGAGACCCAGTACTTC. Its translation is CASREQGAGQETQYF.